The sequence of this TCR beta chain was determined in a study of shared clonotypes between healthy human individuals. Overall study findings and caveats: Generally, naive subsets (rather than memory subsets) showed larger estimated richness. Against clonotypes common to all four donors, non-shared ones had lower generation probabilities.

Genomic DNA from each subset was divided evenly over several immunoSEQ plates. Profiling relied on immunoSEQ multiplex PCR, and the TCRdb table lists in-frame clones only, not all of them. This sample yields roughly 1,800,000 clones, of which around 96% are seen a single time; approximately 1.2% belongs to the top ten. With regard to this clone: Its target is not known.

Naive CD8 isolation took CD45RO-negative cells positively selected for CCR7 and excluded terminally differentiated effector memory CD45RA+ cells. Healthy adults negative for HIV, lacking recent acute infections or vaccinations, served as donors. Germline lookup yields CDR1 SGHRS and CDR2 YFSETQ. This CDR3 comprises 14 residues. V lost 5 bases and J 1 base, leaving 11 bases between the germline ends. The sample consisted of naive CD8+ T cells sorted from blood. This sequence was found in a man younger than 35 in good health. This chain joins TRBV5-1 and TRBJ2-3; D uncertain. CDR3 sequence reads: CASRSFVGTDTQYF. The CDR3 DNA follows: TGCGCCAGCAGATCTTTCGTAGGCACAGATACGCAGTATTTT. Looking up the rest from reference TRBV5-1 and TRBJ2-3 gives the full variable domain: KAGVTQTPRYLIKTRGQQVTLSCSPISGHRSVSWYQQTPGQGLQFLFEYFSETQRNKGNFPGRFSGRQFSNSRSEMNVSTLELGDSALYLCASRSFVGTDTQYFGPGTRLTVL.